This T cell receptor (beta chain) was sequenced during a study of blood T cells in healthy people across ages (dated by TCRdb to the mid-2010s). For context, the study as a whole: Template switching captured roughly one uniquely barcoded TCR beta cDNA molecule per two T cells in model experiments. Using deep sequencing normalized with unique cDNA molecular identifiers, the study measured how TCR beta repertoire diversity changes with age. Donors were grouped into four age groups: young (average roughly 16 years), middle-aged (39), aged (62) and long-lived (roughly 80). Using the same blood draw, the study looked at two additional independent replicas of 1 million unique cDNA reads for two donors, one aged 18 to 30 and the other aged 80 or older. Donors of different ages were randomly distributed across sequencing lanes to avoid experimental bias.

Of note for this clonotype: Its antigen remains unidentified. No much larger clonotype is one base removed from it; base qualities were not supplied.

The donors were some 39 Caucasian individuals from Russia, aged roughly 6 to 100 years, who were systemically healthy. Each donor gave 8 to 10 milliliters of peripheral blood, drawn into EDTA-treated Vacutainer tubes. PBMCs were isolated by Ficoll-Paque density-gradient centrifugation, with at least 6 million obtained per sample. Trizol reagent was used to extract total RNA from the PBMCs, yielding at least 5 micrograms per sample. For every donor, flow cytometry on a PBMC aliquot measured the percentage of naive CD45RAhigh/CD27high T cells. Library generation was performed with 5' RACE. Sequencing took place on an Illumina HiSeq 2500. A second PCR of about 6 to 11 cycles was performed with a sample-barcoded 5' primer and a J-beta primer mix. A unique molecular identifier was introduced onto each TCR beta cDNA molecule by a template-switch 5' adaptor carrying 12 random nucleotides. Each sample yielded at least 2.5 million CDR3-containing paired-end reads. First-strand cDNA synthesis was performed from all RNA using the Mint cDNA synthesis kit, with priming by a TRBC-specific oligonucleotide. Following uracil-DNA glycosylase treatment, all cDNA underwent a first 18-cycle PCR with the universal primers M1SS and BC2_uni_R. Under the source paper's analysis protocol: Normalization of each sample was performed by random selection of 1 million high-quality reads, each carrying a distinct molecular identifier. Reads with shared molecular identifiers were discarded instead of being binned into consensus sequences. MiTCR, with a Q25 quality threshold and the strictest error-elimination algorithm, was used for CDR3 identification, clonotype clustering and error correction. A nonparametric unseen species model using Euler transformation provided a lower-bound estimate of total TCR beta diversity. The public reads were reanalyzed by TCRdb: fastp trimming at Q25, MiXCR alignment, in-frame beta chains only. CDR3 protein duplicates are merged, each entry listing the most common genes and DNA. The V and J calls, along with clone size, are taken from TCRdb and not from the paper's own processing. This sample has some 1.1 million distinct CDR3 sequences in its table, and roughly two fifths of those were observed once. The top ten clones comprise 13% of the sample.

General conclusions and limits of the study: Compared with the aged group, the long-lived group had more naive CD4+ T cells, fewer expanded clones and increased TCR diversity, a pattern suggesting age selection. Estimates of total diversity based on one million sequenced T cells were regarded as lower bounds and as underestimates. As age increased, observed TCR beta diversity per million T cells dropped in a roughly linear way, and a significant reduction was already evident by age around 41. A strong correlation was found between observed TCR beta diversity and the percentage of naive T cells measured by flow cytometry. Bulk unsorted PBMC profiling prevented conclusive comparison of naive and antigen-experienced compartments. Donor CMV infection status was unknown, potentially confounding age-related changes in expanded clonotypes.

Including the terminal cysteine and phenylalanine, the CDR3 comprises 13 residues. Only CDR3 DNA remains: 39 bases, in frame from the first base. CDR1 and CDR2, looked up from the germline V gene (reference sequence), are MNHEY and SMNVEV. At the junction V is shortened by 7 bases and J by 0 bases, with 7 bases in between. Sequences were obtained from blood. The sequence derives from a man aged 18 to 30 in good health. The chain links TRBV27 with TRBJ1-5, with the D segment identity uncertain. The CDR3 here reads CASIHHSNQPQHF. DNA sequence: TGTGCCAGCATCCACCATAGCAATCAGCCCCAGCATTTT.